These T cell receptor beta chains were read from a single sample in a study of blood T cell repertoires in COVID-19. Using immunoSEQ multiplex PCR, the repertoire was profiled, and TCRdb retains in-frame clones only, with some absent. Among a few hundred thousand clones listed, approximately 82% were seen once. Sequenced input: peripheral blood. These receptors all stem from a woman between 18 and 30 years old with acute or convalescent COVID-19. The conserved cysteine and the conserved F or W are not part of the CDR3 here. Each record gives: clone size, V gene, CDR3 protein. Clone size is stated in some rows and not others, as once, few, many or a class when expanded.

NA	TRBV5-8	ASSSGVRTDEQY
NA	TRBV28	ASSPPIGQGTDTQY
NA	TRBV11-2	ASSDPGLAGSKF
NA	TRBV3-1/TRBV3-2	ASTENGTGLYEQY
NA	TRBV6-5	ASSYSRGSGFEKLF
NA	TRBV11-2	ASSYGLAGSPYEQY
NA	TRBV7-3	ASSLGASTDTQY
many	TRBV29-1	SVESRRGSSYEQY
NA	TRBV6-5	ASRASVIQETQY
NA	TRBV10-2	ASRPGLVTGEQF
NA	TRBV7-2	ASSPPASFEQY
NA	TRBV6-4	ASSRGLAGYNEQF
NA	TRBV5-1	ASSLALNGYT
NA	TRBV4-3	ASSQDQKRDTQY
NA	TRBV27	ASSLRQNYEQY
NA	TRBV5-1	ASRNSGTESDTQY
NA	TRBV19	ASSILYVGLADSKNIQY
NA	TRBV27	ASSSYPDTVGYGYT
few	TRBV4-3	ASSPSSGMGELF
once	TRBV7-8	ASSRGTGEGQPQH
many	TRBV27	ASSTPSGRAHNEQF
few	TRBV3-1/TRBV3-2	ASSQDLTSGSAGELF
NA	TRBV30	AWSRDRPYGYT
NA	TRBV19	ASSFGSYNEQF
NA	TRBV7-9	ASSLPDRDYTEAF
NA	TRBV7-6	ASSLGTASYNEQF
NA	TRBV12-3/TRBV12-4	ASSLRLNQPQH
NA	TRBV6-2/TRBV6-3	ASSYSVIPTGEPQH
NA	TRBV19	ASSWSSGTPGEQF
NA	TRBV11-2	ASSLGDPGGKLF
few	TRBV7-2	ASSLEGGQPQH
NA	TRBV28	ASMGGYNSPLH
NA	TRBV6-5	ASSPGQAGGYGYT
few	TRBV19	ASRYSEGGVNQPQH